The rows below give T cell receptor beta chains drawn from one sample of a study of control samples from healthy donors and cancer patients. Repertoires were generated with immunoSEQ multiplex PCR, while TCRdb's copy carries only in-frame clones and drops some. The table has 150,000 to 200,000 clones, roughly nine tenths seen once. Sequencing was carried out using blood. These receptors all come from a man under 40 in good health. Each CDR3 is given with its conserved first and last residue.

V,CDR3
TRBV6-5,CASRTPRLGEQYF
TRBV4-1,CASSQVQGSYGYTF
TRBV14,CASSQEEAGAYEQYF
TRBV5-1,CASSPDRVDGEQYF
TRBV6-5,CASSPRGASVTEAFF
TRBV6-2/TRBV6-3,CASSRPGTGQETQYF
TRBV3-1/TRBV3-2,CASSHKDRGLTEAFF
TRBV11-2,CASSEGAFGYTF
TRBV4-3,CASSQPGTGVTNYGYTF
TRBV11-2,CASSSGYSKGTQYF
TRBV5-8,CASSHRDPNQPQHF
TRBV27,CASSLWFAASEKLFF